The sequence of this T cell receptor (beta chain) was determined in a study of naive and memory T cell subsets. Study results and limitations: The power law exponent of TCR abundance differed between naive and memory cells.

Comment on this clonotype: The antigen is undetermined.

An equimolar mix of two oligonucleotides served as the beta constant-region primer for TRBC1 and TRBC2. Ligated cDNA was amplified by four rounds of PCR with nested alpha and beta constant-region primers and SP2. One entry per CDR3 protein, called by TCRdb with MiXCR from the UMI-ligation and nested PCR reads. The sample shows tens of thousands of distinct CDR3 sequences, about an eighth of them seen only once. Germline CDR1 is MDHEN and CDR2 is SYDVKM. The CDR3 loop spans 12 amino acids. Unmatched junction bases numbered 5, after V lost 10 bases and J lost 5 bases. The sequence derives from a human donor in good health. V is TRBV28 and J is TRBJ1-2; 9 nucleotides agree with TRBD1. Sequenced material: effector memory CD4+ T cells from blood. As for subset: effector memory, CD45RA- CD27-. The CDR3 DNA reads TGTGCCACTCGACAGGGGGTTTATGGCTACACCTTC. As protein: CATRQGVYGYTF.